This T cell receptor (beta chain) was captured in a study of T cell responses to AZD1222 COVID-19 vaccine. With respect to this clone: Its antigen is undetermined.

Regarding the study as a whole: Clonal diversity may have been underestimated, and the donors were mostly white British, with more females than males.

The table came from immunoSEQ multiplex PCR; TCRdb's copy has only in-frame clones and leaves some out. The sample includes 95,000 to 150,000 clones, more than 80% of them seen just once. Germline CDR1 and CDR2: SGHNT and YYREEE (reference sequence). CDR3 length equals 14 residues. V was clipped by 7 bases and J by 3 bases, with 14 bases between them. This TCR came from an adult in good health. The genes are TRBV5-4 and TRBJ1-3, with D tentatively TRBD1 (6 bases). This material consisted of peripheral blood, taken on day 0 of AZD1222 vaccination. CDR3 sequence (DNA): TGTGCCAGCCGGGGGGCGCGCGATGGAAACACCATATATTTT. It specifies CASRGARDGNTIYF.